This TCR beta chain was sequenced in a study of blood T cell repertoires in COVID-19. As originally analysed: Amplification from reference gene primers served as the basis for estimated nucleated cell counts. The assay was immunoSEQ multiplex PCR, and TCRdb's table has in-frame clones only and misses some. For V, J and clone size, that table is used; D and trimming come from the DNA. The profile shows about 440,000 clones, around 88% of them singletons. CDR1 and CDR2 from the germline V gene are KGHSH and LQKENI. The junction had 4 bases not matched to a gene; V was cut back by 8 bases and J by 0 bases. The CDR3 contains 14 residues.

The TCR sequence derives from a woman aged 45-65 years with COVID-19, enrolled during active disease. V usage is TRBV18 and J usage is TRBJ1-1; 9 nucleotides agree with TRBD1. Input material: peripheral blood. The CDR3: CASTRDRVNTEAFF. As DNA, the CDR3 is TGTGCCAGCACCCGGGACAGGGTGAACACTGAAGCTTTCTTT.